This T cell receptor beta chain emerged from a study of T cell repertoires in cytomegalovirus infection. Overall study context: In public TCR beta signatures, there were indications of both CMV infection and matching HLA type. General observations from the study: The cumulative frequency of public TCR beta families identified carriers of CMV plus the relevant HLA. HLA-C-restricted CMV clonotypes gave the most frequent clonotype in two of eight donors.

This clonotype has at least ten counts. Antigen: not known. TCRdb passed the reads through MiXCR, listing each CDR3 protein once. The sample holds about 250,000 distinct CDR3 sequences, 6.5% seen once. Trimming removed 4 bases from V and 7 bases from J; junction bases left unmatched: 9. The CDR3 spans 14 residues. The chain combines TRBV12-3 or TRBV12-4 with TRBJ1-2, with 7 positions matching TRBD1. This TCR derives from a human donor in good health (CMV status not recorded). Some clones in this sample may be carry-over from other donors' samples. The specimen was PBMCs. CDR3 sequence: CASSYIQGEAGYTF. As DNA, the CDR3 is TGTGCCAGCAGTTATATCCAGGGGGAGGCTGGCTACACCTTC.